This T cell receptor beta chain was sequenced in a study of T cell responses to AZD1222 COVID-19 vaccine. Whole-study findings and limits: The reported proportion of spike-specific TCRs targeting unmutated variant regions was nearly half. The study identified only five to seven AZD1222 recipients as seropositive at baseline. No repertoire was sampled before or during the peak T cell response, only after it.

In the case of this clone: Its target is unknown.

CDR1 is SEHNR, CDR2 FQNEAQ, per germline (reference sequence). Trimming took 3 bases from V and 8 from J, leaving 29 bases between them. There are 19 residues in the CDR3. The table came from immunoSEQ multiplex PCR; TCRdb's copy has only in-frame clones and leaves some out. Of fewer than 150,000 clones in the sample, about 85% are singletons; the top ten hold about 6.2%. The clonotype was recovered from an adult in good health. This sample comprised peripheral blood, obtained on day 0 of AZD1222 vaccination. The gene calls are TRBV7-9 and TRBJ1-3; unclear D gene. The CDR3 is CASSFDRFDAYLVSDTIYF. The CDR3 nucleotides read TGTGCCAGCAGCTTTGATCGCTTTGACGCGTATCTGGTGAGCGACACCATATATTTT.